This T cell receptor (beta chain) was observed in a study of Ad26.COV2.S vaccination and SARS-CoV-2 variants. Across the study: Donor had been placed in the Ad26.COV2.S arm of the COV1001 trial. Study observations and caveats: TCR breadth and depth estimates may have understated total T cell responses. While placebo recipients had lower spike-specific TCR breadth, vaccine recipients had more.

The assay was immunoSEQ multiplex PCR, and TCRdb's table has in-frame clones only and misses some. The profile shows roughly 300,000 clones, roughly 91% of them singletons. The V and J ends lost 0 bases and 1 base respectively, with 10 bases between them. This CDR3 has 17 amino acids. Germline CDR1 and CDR2: LGHNA and YSLEER. As to treatment: 15 to 20 received Ad26.COV2.S at low or high dose, single or two shots; several received placebo; per-sample allocation not given. Sample collection was performed on day 63 after the first vaccine or placebo injection. Comment on this clone: Its antigen is unknown.

The specimen comprised peripheral blood, sampled in a trial of Ad26.COV2.S vaccine versus placebo. The chain carries TRBV4-3 and TRBJ2-6; D is undetermined. This sequence originates from a person between 18 and 65 years old who received the Ad26.COV2.S COVID-19 vaccine or a placebo. CDR3 sequence (DNA): TGCGCCAGCAGCCAAGATAGCATGGGGTCTGGGGCCAACGTCCTGACTTTC. Encoded protein: CASSQDSMGSGANVLTF.